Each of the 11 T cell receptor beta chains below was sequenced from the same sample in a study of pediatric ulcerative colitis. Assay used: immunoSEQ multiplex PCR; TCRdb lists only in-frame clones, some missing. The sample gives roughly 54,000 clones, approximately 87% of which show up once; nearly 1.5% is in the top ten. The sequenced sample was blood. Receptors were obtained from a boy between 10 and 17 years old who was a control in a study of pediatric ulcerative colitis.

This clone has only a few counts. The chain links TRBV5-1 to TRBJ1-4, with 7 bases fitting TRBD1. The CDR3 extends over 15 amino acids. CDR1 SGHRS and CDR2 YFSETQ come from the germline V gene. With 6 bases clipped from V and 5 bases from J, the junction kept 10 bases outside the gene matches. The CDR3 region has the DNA TGCGCCAGCACCGTTGGATGGGGACAGAATGAAAAACTGTTTTTT. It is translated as CASTVGWGQNEKLFF.

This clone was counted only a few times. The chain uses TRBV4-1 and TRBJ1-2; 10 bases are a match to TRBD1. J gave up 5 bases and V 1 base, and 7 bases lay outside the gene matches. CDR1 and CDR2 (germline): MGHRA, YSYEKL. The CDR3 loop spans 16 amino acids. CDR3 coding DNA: TGCGCCAGCAGCCAAGGGACCCCGGGACAGGGGTATGGCTACACCTTC. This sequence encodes CASSQGTPGQGYGYTF.

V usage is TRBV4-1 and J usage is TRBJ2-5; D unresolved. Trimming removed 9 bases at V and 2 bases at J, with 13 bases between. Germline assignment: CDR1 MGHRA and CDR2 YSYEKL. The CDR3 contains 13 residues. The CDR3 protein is CASRARLQETQYF. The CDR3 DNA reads TGCGCCAGTCGGGCGAGATTGCAAGAGACCCAGTACTTC.

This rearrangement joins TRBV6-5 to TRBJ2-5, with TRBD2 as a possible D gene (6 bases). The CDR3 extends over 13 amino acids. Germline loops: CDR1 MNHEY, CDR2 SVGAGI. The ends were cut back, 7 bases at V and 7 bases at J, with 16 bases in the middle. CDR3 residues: CASTDGGAGTQYF. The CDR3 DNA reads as TGTGCCAGCACCGACGGGGGTGCAGGGACCCAGTACTTC.

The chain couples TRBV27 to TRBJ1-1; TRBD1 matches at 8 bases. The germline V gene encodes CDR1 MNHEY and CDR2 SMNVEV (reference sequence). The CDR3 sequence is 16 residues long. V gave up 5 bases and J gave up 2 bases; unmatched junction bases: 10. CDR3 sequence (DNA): TGTGCCAGCAGTCCATCCGGGACAGGAACAAACACTGAAGCTTTCTTT. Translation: CASSPSGTGTNTEAFF.

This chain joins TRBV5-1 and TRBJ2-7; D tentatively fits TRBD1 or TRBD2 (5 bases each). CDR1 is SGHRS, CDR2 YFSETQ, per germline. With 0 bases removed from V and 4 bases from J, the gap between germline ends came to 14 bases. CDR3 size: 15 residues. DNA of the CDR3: TGCGCCAGCAGCTTGGTAGAGGGGCAATGGTACGAGCAGTACTTC. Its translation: CASSLVEGQWYEQYF.

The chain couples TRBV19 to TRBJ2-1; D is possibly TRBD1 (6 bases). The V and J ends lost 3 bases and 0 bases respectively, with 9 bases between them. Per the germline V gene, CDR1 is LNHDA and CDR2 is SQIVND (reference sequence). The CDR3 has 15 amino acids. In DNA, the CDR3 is TGTGCCAGTAGTATCCAGGACAGCTCCTACAATGAGCAGTTCTTC. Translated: CASSIQDSSYNEQFF.

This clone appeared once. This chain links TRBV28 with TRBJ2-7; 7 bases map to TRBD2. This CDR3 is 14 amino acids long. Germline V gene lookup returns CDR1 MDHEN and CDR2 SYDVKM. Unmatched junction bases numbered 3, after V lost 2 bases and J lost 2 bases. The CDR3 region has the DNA TGTGCCAGCAGTTTACGAGGGAGGGCCTACGAGCAGTACTTC. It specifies CASSLRGRAYEQYF.

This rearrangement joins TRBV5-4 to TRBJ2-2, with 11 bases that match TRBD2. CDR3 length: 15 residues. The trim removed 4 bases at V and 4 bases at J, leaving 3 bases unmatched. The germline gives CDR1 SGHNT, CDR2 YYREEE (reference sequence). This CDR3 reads CASSPGLAGTGELFF. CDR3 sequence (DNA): TGTGCCAGCAGCCCTGGACTAGCGGGCACCGGGGAGCTGTTTTTT. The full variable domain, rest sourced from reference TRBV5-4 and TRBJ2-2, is ETGVTQSPTHLIKTRGQQVTLRCSSQSGHNTVSWYQQALGQGPQFIFQYYREEENGRGNFPPRFSGLQFPNYSSELNVNALELDDSALYLCASSPGLAGTGELFFGEGSRLTVL.

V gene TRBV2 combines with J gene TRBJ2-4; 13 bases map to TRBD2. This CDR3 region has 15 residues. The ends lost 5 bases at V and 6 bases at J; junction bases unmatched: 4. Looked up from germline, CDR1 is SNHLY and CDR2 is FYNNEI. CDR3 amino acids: CASSRTSGSLNIQYF. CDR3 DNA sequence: TGTGCCAGCAGTAGGACTAGCGGGAGCCTAAACATTCAGTACTTC.

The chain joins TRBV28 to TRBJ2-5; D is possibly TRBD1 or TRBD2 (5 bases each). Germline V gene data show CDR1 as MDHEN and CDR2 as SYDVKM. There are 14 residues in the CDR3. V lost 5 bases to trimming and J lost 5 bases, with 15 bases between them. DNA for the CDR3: TGTGCCAGCAGTCCGGAAGGGGACGGGGAGACCCAGTACTTC. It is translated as CASSPEGDGETQYF.